These 2 T cell receptor beta chains were sequenced from one sample in a study of CD8 T cells in Susac syndrome. An amount of RNA that ranged from roughly 0.5 to 1 ug was reverse transcribed with random hexamers. TCRdb re-called the immunoSEQ multiplex PCR reads through MiXCR, storing one row per CDR3 protein. The table shows about 200,000 distinct CDR3 sequences, with 92% occurring only once. The sequenced sample consisted of CD8+ T cells from PBMCs. The receptor source for this set is a human donor with multiple sclerosis.

The rearrangement joins TRBV3-1 to TRBJ2-2; D perhaps matches TRBD2 (5 bases). CDR3 size: 14 residues. Trimming left V 4 bases short and J 1 base short, with 7 bases between. Germline V gene lookup returns CDR1 LGHDT and CDR2 YNNKEL (reference sequence). The CDR3 nucleotides read TGTGCCAGCAGCCCAGAGGGGAACACCGGGGAGCTGTTTTTT. This sequence encodes CASSPEGNTGELFF.

This clonotype was observed once. The J gene is TRBJ2-1, the V gene TRBV6-1; a possible D gene is TRBD1 (5 bases). Germline V gene data show CDR1 as MNHNS and CDR2 as SASEGT. Trimming took off 5 bases at V and 0 bases at J, with 23 bases between the two ends. This CDR3 is 19 amino acids long. The CDR3 DNA reads as TGTGCCAGCAGTACCTTTGGGGCCCAGGCAGTGAACTCCTACAATGAGCAGTTCTTC. Protein sequence: CASSTFGAQAVNSYNEQFF.